This T cell receptor beta chain was identified during a study of blood T cell repertoires in COVID-19. Turning to the study itself: Acute and convalescent COVID-19 samples came from the United States, Italy and Spain.

Participants were aged about 18 to 95 years, lived in over 20 US areas, and enrolled virtually. Researchers sorted participants into cohorts using their self-reported clinical history. This CDR3 contains 15 residues. In germline, CDR1 is LGHNA, CDR2 YNFKEQ. Trimming shortened V by 0 bases and J by 7 bases, and 13 bases separated the two germline ends. Study processing details: For nucleated cells, counts were estimated from reference gene primer amplification. The method was immunoSEQ multiplex PCR; TCRdb's version includes in-frame clones alone and lacks a portion of them. D and trimming were read from the DNA, whereas the V and J calls and clone size are those reported in that table. In the table there are under 350,000 clones, around 85% of which are singletons.

V gene TRBV4-2 combines with J gene TRBJ2-1; possibly TRBD2 for D (5 bases). The receptor comes from a woman aged 40 to 50 with acute COVID-19. The specimen sequenced was PBMCs or T cells enriched from blood (not recorded which). CDR3 residues: CASSQDVVTRNEQFF. The CDR3 region has the DNA TGTGCCAGCAGCCAAGACGTTGTAACTAGGAATGAGCAGTTCTTC.